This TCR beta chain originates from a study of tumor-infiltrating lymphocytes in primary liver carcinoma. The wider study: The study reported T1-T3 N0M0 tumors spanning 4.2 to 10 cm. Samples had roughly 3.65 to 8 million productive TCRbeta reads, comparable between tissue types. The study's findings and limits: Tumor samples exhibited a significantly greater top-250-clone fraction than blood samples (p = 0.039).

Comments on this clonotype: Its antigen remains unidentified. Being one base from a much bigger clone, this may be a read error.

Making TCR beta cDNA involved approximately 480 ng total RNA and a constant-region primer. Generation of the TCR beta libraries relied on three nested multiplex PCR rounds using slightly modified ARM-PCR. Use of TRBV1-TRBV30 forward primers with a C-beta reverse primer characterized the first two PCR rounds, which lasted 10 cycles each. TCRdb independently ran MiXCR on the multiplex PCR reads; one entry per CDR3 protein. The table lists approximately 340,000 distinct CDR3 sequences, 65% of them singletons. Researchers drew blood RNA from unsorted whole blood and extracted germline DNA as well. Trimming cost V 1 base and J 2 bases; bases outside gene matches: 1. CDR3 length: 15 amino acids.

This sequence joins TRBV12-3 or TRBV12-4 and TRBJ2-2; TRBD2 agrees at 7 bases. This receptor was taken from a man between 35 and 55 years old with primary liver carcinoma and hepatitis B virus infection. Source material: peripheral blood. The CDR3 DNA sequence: TGTGCCAGCAGTTTAGGCGGGAGTAACACCGGGGAGCTGTTTTTT. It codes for CASSLGGSNTGELFF.